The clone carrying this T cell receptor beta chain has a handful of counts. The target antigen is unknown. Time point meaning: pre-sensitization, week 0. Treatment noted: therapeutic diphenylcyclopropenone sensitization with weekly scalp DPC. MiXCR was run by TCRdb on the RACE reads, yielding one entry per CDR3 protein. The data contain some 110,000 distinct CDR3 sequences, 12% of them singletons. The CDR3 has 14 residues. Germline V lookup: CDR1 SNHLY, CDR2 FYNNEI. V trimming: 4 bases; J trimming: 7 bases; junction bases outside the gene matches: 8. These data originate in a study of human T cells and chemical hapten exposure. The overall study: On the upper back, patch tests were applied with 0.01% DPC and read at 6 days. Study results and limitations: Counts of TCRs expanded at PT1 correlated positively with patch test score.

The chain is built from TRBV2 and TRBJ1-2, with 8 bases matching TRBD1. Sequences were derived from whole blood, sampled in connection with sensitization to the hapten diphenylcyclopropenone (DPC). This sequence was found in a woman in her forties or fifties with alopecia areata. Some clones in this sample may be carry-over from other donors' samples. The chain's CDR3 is CASSAAGGYGGYTF. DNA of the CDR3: TGTGCCAGCAGTGCGGCAGGGGGCTACGGTGGCTACACCTTC.